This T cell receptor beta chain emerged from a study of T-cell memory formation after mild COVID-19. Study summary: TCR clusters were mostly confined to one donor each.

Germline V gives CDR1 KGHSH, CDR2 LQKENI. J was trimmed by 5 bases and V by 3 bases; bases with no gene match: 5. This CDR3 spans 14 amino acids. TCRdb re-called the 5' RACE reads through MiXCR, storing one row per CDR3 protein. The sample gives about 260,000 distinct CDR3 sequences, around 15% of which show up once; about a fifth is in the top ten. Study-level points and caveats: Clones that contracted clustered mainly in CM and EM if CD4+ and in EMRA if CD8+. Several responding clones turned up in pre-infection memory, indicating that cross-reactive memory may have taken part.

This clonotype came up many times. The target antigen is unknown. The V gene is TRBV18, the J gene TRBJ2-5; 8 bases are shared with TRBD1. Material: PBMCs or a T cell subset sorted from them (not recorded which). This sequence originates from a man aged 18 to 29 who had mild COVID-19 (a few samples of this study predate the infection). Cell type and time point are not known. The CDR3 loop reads CASSPGQDLETQYF. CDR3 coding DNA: TGTGCCAGCTCACCGGGACAGGATTTGGAGACCCAGTACTTC.